Listed below are T cell receptor beta chains from one sample, sequenced in a study of cytomegalovirus exposure and HLA in healthy donors. Libraries were prepared by immunoSEQ multiplex PCR; TCRdb keeps only in-frame clonotypes and omits some of them. The sample has 87,000 or so clones; about 76% are singletons. The sample comprised PBMCs. These receptors all come from a woman aged 40 to 50 in good health and CMV-seronegative. The CDR3 runs from the conserved cysteine through the conserved F or W. A D gene is named only where the DNA matches it firmly. Clone size appears in some rows only: once, few, many, or a class for an expanded clone.

>TRBJ2-7|TRBV5-1|once|-
TGCGCCAGCAGCTTGACCGCAGGTTCAAAATACGAGCAGTACTTC
CASSLTAGSKYEQYF
>TRBJ2-7|TRBV7-2|-|TRBD1
TGTGCCAGCAGCGGAACCCGACAGGGCTACGAGCAGTACTTC
CASSGTRQGYEQYF
>TRBJ1-4|TRBV30|-|-
TGTGCCTGGAGGCCCCCGTTGAAGGGAGGAAAAGATAATGAAAAACTGTTTTTT
CAWRPPLKGGKDNEKLFF
>TRBJ2-5|TRBV5-1|-|-
TGCGCCAGCAGCTTGCCTTCCCCAGGCGTCCAAGAGACCCAGTACTTC
CASSLPSPGVQETQYF
>TRBJ1-4|TRBV30|-|-
TGTGCCTGGAGTGTATTGAGTAATGAAAAACTGTTTTTT
CAWSVLSNEKLFF
>TRBJ2-5|TRBV2|-|TRBD2
TGTGCCAGCAGTGGTGCGACTAGCGGGGATGGGACCCAGTACTTC
CASSGATSGDGTQYF
>TRBJ2-4|TRBV6-1|-|TRBD2
TGTGCCAGCAGTGGGGGGACTAGCGGCACAAACATTCAGTACTTC
CASSGGTSGTNIQYF
>TRBJ2-3|TRBV18|-|TRBD2
TGTGCCAGCTCACCAGAACTAGCGGGGGGCTCAGGTACGCAGTATTTT
CASSPELAGGSGTQYF
>TRBJ2-6|TRBV15|-|-
TGTGCCACCAGCAGACTGATTGGAAGGCAGGGAGGTAGTGGGGCCAACGTCCTGACTTTC
CATSRLIGRQGGSGANVLTF
>TRBJ2-3|TRBV7-2|-|TRBD2
TGTGCCAGCAGCTGGGGGGCGGGGGGGTCGGATACGCAGTATTTT
CASSWGAGGSDTQYF
>TRBJ1-1|TRBV6-1|many|TRBD1
TGTGCCAGCAGTGGGGACAGGAGGACTGAAGCTTTCTTT
CASSGDRRTEAFF
>TRBJ2-1|TRBV6-5|few|TRBD2
TGTGCCAGCAGTTTGGGGCAGCGGGGTGAGCAGTTCTTC
CASSLGQRGEQFF
>TRBJ1-5|TRBV12-5|-|-
TGTGCTAGTGGGGCCGGATCCTCGAACGCGGCGCCCCAGCATTTT
CASGAGSSNAAPQHF
>TRBJ2-1|TRBV20-1|-|-
TGCAGCGCATGGCGGGGAGGTGAGCAGTTCTTC
CSAWRGGEQFF
>TRBJ2-7|TRBV19|-|-
TGTGCCAGTAGGAGTGGGGGGGGCCACGAGCAGTACTTC
CASRSGGGHEQYF
>TRBJ2-7|TRBV7-9|-|-
TGTGCCAGCAGATTCTCGGGTCACCCCTACGAGCAGTACTTC
CASRFSGHPYEQYF
>TRBJ2-3|TRBV18|-|-
TGTGCCAGCTCACCACCCCCCCCGGATACGCAGTATTTT
CASSPPPPDTQYF
>TRBJ1-1|TRBV6-5|-|-
TGTGCCAGCCAAGGAGGGACGAAAGCTTTCTTT
CASQGGTKAFF
>TRBJ1-1|TRBV5-4|few|TRBD1
TGTGCCAGCAGCTGGGACAGAGGGCAGACTGAAGCTTTCTTT
CASSWDRGQTEAFF
>TRBJ1-1|TRBV19|-|TRBD1
TGTGCCAGTGGGACAGCGAACACTGAAGCTTTCTTT
CASGTANTEAFF
>TRBJ1-1|TRBV5-1|-|-
TGCGCCAGCAGCCAAAAGTTGGGGGCCGGGGGGACTGAAGCTTTCTTT
CASSQKLGAGGTEAFF
>TRBJ2-7|TRBV11-3|-|-
TGTGCCAGCAGCTTAGATGCGGCACACGAGCAGTACTTC
CASSLDAAHEQYF
>TRBJ1-1|TRBV5-1|-|TRBD1
TGCGCCAGCAGCTTCAGGGGGCTGGACACTGAAGCTTTCTTT
CASSFRGLDTEAFF
>TRBJ2-2|TRBV2|-|-
TGTGCCAGCAGTGACCCCGGGATCTCCGCTACCGGGGAGCTGTTTTTT
CASSDPGISATGELFF
>TRBJ2-2|TRBV7-8|-|-
TGTGCCAGCATCGGGTCGGAAAGTAGTCGGGCCGGGGAGCTGTTTTTT
CASIGSESSRAGELFF
>TRBJ1-1|TRBV7-9|few|TRBD1
TGTGCCAGCAGCTTAGGACAGGGGTTTTGGAACACTGAAGCTTTCTTT
CASSLGQGFWNTEAFF
>TRBJ1-1|TRBV9|-|TRBD1
TGTGCCAGCAGCGCGACAGGGCCCAAGGGCACTGAAGCTTTCTTT
CASSATGPKGTEAFF
>TRBJ2-4|TRBV14|-|-
TGTGCCAGCAGCCAAGAGTCCCAGGGACTAGCCAAAAACATTCAGTACTTC
CASSQESQGLAKNIQYF
>TRBJ1-5|TRBV15|-|-
TGTGCCACCAGCCTCCCTGGGGGGGCTGGTCAGCCCCAGCATTTT
CATSLPGGAGQPQHF
>TRBJ2-3|TRBV4-2|-|TRBD2
TGTGCCAGCAGCCAAGATGAGGCAAGCGGGGGACAAACAGATACGCAGTATTTT
CASSQDEASGGQTDTQYF
>TRBJ2-2|TRBV27|-|-
TGTGCCAGCAGTGGGGGACACGGGGAGCTGTTTTTT
CASSGGHGELFF
>TRBJ1-1|TRBV13|few|TRBD1
TGTGCCAGCAGCTCAAGACAGGGCTCCACTGAAGCTTTCTTT
CASSSRQGSTEAFF